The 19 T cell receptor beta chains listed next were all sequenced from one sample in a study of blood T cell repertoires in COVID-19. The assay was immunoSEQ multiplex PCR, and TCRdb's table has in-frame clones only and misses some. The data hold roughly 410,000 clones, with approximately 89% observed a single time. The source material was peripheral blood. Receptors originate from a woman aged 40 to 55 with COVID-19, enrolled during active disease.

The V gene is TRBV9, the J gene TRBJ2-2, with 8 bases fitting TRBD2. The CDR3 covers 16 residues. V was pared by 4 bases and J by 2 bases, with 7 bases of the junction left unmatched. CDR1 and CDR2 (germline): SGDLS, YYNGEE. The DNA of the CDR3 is TGTGCCAGCAGCCCTCCGGGACTAGGCAACACCGGGGAGCTGTTTTTT. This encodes CASSPPGLGNTGELFF.

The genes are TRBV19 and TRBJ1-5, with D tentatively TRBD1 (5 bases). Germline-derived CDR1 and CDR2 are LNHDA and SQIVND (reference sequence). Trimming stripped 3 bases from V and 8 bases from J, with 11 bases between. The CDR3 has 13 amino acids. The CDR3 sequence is CASSIDSPKPQHF. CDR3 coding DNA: TGTGCCAGTAGTATTGACAGCCCAAAGCCCCAGCATTTT. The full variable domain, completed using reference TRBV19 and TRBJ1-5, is DGGITQSPKYLFRKEGQNVTLSCEQNLNHDAMYWYRQDPGQGLRLIYYSQIVNDFQKGDIAEGYSVSREKKESFPLTVTSAQKNPTAFYLCASSIDSPKPQHFGDGTRLSIL.

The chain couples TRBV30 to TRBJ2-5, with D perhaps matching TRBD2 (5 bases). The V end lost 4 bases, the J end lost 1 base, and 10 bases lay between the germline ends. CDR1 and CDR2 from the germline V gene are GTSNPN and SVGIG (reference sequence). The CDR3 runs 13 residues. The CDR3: CAWKSRGQETQYF. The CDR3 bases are TGTGCCTGGAAGTCCCGGGGCCAAGAGACCCAGTACTTC.

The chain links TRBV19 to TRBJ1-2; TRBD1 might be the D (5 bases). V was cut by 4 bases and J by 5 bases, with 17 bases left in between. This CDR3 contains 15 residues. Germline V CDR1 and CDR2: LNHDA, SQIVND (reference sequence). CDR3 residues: CASSTRTDGGYGYTF. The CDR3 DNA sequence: TGTGCCAGTAGTACCCGGACCGACGGGGGGTATGGCTACACCTTC.

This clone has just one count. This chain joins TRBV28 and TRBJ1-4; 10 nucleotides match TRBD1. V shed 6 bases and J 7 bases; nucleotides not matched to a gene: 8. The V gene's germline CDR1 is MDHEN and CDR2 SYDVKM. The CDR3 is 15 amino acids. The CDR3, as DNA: TGTGCCAGCAGATCCCCGGGACAGGGGACTGAAAAACTGTTTTTT. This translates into CASRSPGQGTEKLFF.

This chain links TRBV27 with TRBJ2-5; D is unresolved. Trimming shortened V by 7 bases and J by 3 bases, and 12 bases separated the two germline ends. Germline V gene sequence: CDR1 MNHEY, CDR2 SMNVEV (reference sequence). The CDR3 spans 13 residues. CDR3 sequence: CASKQPPEETQYF. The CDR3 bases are TGTGCCAGCAAACAACCTCCCGAAGAGACCCAGTACTTC.

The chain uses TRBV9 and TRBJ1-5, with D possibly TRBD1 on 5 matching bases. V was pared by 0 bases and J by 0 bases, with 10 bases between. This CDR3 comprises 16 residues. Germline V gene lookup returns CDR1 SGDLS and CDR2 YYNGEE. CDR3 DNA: TGTGCCAGCAGCGTAGGGTCAGGGAATAGCAATCAGCCCCAGCATTTT. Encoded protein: CASSVGSGNSNQPQHF.

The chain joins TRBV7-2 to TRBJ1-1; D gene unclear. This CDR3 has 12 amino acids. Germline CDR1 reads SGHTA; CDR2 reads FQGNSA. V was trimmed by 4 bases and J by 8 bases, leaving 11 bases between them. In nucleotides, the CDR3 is TGTGCCAGCAGCTGGAAGGAGTGGGAAGCTTTCTTT. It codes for CASSWKEWEAFF. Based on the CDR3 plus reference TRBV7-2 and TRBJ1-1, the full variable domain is GAGVSQSPSNKVTEKGKDVELRCDPISGHTALYWYRQSLGQGLEFLIYFQGNSAPDKSGLPSDRFSAERTGGSVSTLTIQRTQQEDSAVYLCASSWKEWEAFFGQGTRLTVV.

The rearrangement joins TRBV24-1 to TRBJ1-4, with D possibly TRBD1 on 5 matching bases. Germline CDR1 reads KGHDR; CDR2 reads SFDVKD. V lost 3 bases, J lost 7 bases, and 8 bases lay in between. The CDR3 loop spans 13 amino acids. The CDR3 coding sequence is TGTGCCACCAGTGATGGGCAGGGTGAAAAACTGTTTTTT. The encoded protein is CATSDGQGEKLFF.

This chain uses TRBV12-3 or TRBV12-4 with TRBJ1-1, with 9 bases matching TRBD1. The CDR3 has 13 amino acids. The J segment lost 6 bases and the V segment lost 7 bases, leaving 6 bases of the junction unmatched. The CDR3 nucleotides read TGTGCCAGCATGGGACAGGGAGGGGCTGAAGCTTTCTTT. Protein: CASMGQGGAEAFF.

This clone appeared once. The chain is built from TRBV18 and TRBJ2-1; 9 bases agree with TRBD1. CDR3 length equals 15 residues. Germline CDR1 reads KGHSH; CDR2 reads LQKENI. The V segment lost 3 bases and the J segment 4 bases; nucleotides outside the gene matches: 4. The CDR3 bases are TGTGCCAGCTCACCTACAGGGGGCGGTTACAATGAGCAGTTCTTC. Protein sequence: CASSPTGGGYNEQFF.

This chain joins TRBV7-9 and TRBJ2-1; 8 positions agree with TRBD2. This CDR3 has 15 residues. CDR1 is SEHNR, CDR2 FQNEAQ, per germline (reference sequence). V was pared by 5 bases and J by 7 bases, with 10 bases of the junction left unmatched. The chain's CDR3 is CASSPPGLGGNEQFF. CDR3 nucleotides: TGTGCCAGCAGCCCACCGGGACTAGGGGGAAATGAGCAGTTCTTC.

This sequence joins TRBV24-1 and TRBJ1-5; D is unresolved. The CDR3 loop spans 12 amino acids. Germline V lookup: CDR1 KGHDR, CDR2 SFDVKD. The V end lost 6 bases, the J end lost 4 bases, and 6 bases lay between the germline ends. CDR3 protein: CATSNPNQPQHF. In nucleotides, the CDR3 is TGTGCCACCAGTAATCCGAATCAGCCCCAGCATTTT.

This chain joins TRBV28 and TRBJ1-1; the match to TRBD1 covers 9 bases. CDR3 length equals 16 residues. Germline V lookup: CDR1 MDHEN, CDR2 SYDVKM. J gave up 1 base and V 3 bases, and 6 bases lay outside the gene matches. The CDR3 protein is CASSFLQGAGNTEAFF. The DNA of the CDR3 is TGTGCCAGCAGTTTCCTACAGGGGGCTGGGAACACTGAAGCTTTCTTT.

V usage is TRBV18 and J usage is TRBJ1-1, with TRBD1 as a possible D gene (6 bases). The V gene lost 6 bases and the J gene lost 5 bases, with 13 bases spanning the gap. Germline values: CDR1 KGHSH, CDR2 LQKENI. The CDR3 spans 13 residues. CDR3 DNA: TGTGCCAGCTCCCGGACAGTGGATACTGAAGCTTTCTTT. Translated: CASSRTVDTEAFF.

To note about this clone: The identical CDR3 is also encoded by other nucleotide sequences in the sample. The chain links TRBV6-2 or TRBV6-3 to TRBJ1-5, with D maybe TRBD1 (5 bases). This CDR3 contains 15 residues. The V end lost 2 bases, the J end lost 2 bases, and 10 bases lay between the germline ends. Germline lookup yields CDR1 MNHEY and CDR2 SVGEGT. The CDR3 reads CASSYGQGRNQPQHF. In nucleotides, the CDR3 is TGTGCCAGCAGTTACGGCCAGGGTCGCAATCAGCCCCAGCATTTT.

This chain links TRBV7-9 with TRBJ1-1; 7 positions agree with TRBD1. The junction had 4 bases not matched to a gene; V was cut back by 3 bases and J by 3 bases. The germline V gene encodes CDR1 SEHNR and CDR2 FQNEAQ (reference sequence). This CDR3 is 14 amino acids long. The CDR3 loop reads CASSLRTGDTEAFF. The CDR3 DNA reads TGTGCCAGCAGCTTGCGGACAGGCGACACTGAAGCTTTCTTT.

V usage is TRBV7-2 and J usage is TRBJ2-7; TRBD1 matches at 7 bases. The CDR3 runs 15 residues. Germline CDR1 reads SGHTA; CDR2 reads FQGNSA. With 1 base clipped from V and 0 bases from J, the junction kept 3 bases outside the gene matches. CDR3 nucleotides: TGTGCCAGCAGCTTAGTGACAGGGCCCTCCTACGAGCAGTACTTC. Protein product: CASSLVTGPSYEQYF.

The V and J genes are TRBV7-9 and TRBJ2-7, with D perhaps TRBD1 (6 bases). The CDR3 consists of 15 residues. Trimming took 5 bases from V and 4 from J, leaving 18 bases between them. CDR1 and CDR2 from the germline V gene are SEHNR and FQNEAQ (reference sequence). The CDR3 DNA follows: TGTGCCAGCAGCCCCAGGACAGCCGCAGGGTACGAGCAGTACTTC. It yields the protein CASSPRTAAGYEQYF. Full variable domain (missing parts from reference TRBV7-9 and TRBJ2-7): DTGVSQNPRHKITKRGQNVTFRCDPISEHNRLYWYRQTLGQGPEFLTYFQNEAQLEKSRLLSDRFSAERPKGSFSTLEIQRTEQGDSAMYLCASSPRTAAGYEQYFGPGTRLTVT.